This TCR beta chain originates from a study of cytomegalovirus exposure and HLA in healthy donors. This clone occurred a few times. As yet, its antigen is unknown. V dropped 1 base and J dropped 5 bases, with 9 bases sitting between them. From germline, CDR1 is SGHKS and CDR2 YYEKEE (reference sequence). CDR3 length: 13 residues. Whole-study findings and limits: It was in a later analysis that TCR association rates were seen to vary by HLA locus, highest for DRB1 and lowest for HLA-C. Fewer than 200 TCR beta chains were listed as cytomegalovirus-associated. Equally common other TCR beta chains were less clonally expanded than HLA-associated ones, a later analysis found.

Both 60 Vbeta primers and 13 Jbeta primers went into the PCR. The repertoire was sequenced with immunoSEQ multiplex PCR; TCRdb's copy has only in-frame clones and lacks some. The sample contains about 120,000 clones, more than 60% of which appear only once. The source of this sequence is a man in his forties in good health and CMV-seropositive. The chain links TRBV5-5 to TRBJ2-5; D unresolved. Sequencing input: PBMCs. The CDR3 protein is CASSLSGYETQYF. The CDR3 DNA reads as TGTGCCAGCAGCTTGTCCGGGTACGAGACCCAGTACTTC.